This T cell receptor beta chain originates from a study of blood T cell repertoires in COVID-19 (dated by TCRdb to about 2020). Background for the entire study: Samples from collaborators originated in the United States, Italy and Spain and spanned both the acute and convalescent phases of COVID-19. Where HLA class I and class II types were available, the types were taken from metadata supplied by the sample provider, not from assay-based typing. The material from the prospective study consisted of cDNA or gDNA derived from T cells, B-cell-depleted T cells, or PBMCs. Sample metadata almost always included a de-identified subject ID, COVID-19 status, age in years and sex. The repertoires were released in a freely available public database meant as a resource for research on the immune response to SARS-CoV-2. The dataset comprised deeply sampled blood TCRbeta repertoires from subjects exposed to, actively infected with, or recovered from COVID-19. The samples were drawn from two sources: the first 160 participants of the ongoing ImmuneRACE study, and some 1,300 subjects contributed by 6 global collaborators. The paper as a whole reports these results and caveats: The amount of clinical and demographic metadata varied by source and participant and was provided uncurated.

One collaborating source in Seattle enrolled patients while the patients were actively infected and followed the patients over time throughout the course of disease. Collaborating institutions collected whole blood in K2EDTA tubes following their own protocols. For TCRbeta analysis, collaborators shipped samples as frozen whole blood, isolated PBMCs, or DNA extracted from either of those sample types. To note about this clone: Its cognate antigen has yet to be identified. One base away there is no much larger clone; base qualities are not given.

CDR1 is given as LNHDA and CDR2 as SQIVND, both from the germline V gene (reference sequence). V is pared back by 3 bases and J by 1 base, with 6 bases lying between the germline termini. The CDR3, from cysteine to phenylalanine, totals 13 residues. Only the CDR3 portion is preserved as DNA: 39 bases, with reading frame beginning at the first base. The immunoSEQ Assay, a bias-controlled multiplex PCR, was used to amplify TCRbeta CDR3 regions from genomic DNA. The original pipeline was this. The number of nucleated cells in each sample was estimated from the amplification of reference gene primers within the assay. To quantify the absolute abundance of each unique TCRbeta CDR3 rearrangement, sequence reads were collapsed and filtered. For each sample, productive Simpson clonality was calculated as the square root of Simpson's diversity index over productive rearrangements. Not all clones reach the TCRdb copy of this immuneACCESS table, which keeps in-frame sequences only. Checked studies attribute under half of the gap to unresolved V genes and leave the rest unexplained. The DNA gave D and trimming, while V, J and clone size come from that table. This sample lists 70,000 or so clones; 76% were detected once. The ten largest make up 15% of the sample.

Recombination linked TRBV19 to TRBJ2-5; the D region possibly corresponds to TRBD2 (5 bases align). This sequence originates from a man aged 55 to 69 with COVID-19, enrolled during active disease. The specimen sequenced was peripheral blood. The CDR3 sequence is CASSIAGQETQYF. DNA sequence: TGTGCCAGTAGTATTGCGGGCCAAGAGACCCAGTACTTC.